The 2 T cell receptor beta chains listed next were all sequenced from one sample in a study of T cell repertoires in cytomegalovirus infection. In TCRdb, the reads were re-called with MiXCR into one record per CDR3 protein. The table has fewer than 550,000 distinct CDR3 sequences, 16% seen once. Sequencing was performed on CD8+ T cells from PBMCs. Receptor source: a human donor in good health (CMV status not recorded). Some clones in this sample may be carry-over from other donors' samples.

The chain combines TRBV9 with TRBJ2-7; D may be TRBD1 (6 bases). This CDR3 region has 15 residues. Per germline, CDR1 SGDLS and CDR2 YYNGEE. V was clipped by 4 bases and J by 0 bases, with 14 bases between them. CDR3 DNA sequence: TGTGCCAGCAGCTTACAGGGTGGAGACTCCTACGAGCAGTACTTC. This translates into CASSLQGGDSYEQYF.

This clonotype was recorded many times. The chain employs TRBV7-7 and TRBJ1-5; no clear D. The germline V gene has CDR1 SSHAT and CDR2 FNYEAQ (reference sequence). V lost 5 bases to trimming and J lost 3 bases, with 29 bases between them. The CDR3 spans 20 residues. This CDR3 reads CASSHSLPLREMFHNQPQHF. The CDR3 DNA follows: TGTGCCAGCAGCCATTCTCTCCCATTGAGAGAAATGTTTCACAATCAGCCCCAGCATTTT.